These 30 T cell receptor beta chains were all obtained from the same sample, sequenced in a study of cytomegalovirus exposure and HLA in healthy donors. Only in-frame clones appear in the TCRdb table, and some are missing; sequencing was by immunoSEQ multiplex PCR. The top ten hold around an eighth of the sample, which has approximately 200,000 clones, around 83% seen once. The sample consisted of PBMCs. The origin of the receptors is a woman aged 25 to 45 in good health and CMV-seropositive.

Turning to this clone: At one boundary the junction diverges from the germline segment, which might be a read error. The V gene is TRBV7-7, the J gene TRBJ2-2; possible D gene TRBD1, 6 bases. CDR3 length: 13 amino acids. CDR1 is SSHAT and CDR2 is FNYEAQ in the germline V gene (reference sequence). The CDR3 sequence: CASSLRQAGELFF. The CDR3 nucleotides are TGTGCTAGCAGCTTACGACAGGCCGGGGAGCTGTTTTTT.

V usage is TRBV30 and J usage is TRBJ1-4, with a weak D call TRBD1 (5 bases). The CDR3 length is 12 residues. Germline V gene sequence: CDR1 GTSNPN, CDR2 SVGIG (reference sequence). The V and J ends lost 7 bases and 5 bases respectively, with 11 bases between them. The CDR3 DNA follows: TGTGCCTCTCAGGGAGGGAATGAAAAACTGTTTTTT. This sequence encodes CASQGGNEKLFF.

This chain joins TRBV2 and TRBJ2-1, with D possibly matching TRBD1 (5 bases). V was trimmed by 6 bases and J by 6 bases, leaving 12 bases between them. The CDR3 runs to 13 residues. CDR1 and CDR2 (germline): SNHLY, FYNNEI. CDR3 nucleotides: TGTGCCAGCAGGTGGGAAGGGGTCAATGAGCAGTTCTTC. Encoded protein: CASRWEGVNEQFF.

The V and J genes are TRBV4-2 and TRBJ2-1; 8 bases are shared with TRBD1. Germline V gene sequence: CDR1 LGHNA, CDR2 YNFKEQ. The CDR3 totals 18 residues. J lost 0 bases, V lost 4 bases, and 11 bases had no gene match. CDR3 amino acids: CASSREGYRGISYNEQFF. CDR3 in DNA: TGTGCCAGCAGCCGAGAGGGGTACAGGGGGATCTCCTACAATGAGCAGTTCTTC.

CDR3 region: CASAFAGNQPQHF. DNA for the CDR3: TGTGCCAGCGCGTTCGCGGGTAATCAGCCCCAGCATTTT. The chain combines TRBV2 with TRBJ1-5; D is uncertain. Trimming shortened V by 8 bases and J by 4 bases, and 12 bases separated the two germline ends. The CDR3 consists of 13 residues. Looked up from germline, CDR1 is SNHLY and CDR2 is FYNNEI. Together with reference TRBV2 and TRBJ1-5, the CDR3 gives the full variable domain: EPEVTQTPSHQVTQMGQEVILRCVPISNHLYFYWYRQILGQKVEFLVSFYNNEISEKSEIFDDQFSVERPDGSNFTLKIRSTKLEDSAMYFCASAFAGNQPQHFGDGTRLSIL.

This chain links TRBV2 with TRBJ2-1, with TRBD2 identical over 7 bases. V lost 11 bases to trimming and J lost 2 bases; unmatched junction nucleotides: 15. The CDR3 is made up of 16 amino acids. CDR1 SNHLY and CDR2 FYNNEI come from the germline V gene. For the CDR3, the DNA is TGTGCCGGGCCCCGGGGGGATCGGTTTGCCTACAATGAGCAGTTCTTC. Protein sequence: CAGPRGDRFAYNEQFF.

This chain links TRBV5-4 with TRBJ2-7, with 15 nucleotides matching TRBD2. V was pared by 4 bases and J by 7 bases, with 6 bases of the junction left unmatched. There are 15 residues in the CDR3. CDR1 and CDR2 (germline): SGHNT, YYREEE (reference sequence). The CDR3 protein is CASSQRTSGRGEQYF. The CDR3 nucleotides read TGTGCCAGCAGCCAGAGGACTAGCGGGAGGGGGGAGCAGTACTTC.

The chain has TRBV5-1 and TRBJ2-3; possibly TRBD1 for D (5 bases). The CDR3 has 12 residues. The germline V and J ends were trimmed by 2 bases and 6 bases, with 7 bases remaining between them. Germline V gene sequence: CDR1 SGHRS, CDR2 YFSETQ. CDR3 DNA sequence: TGCGCCAGCAGCTTCGCAGGGGATACGCAGTATTTT. Its protein is CASSFAGDTQYF. Looking up the rest from reference TRBV5-1 and TRBJ2-3 gives the full variable domain: KAGVTQTPRYLIKTRGQQVTLSCSPISGHRSVSWYQQTPGQGLQFLFEYFSETQRNKGNFPGRFSGRQFSNSRSEMNVSTLELGDSALYLCASSFAGDTQYFGPGTRLTVL.

The genes are TRBV19 and TRBJ2-3, with TRBD2 matching over 12 bases. Trimming removed 5 bases from V and 5 bases from J; junction bases left unmatched: 2. Germline values: CDR1 LNHDA, CDR2 SQIVND (reference sequence). The CDR3 length is 14 residues. The CDR3 sequence is CASSPGLAGDTQYF. The DNA of the CDR3 is TGTGCCAGTAGTCCGGGACTAGCGGGAGATACGCAGTATTTT.

This clone was picked up a small number of times. The chain combines TRBV28 with TRBJ1-2; TRBD1 matches 7 bases. There are 14 residues in the CDR3. Unmatched junction bases numbered 4, after V lost 2 bases and J lost 4 bases. Germline CDR1 MDHEN, CDR2 SYDVKM. CDR3 bases: TGTGCCAGCAGTTTAGCAGGGGGAGGCTATGGCTACACCTTC. Translation: CASSLAGGGYGYTF.

The chain has TRBV5-1 and TRBJ2-1; unclear D gene. This CDR3 comprises 15 residues. With 4 bases removed from V and 3 bases from J, the gap between germline ends came to 14 bases. CDR1 SGHRS and CDR2 YFSETQ come from the germline V gene. The CDR3 DNA is TGCGCCAGCAGCCTAGACCGATCTGGCTACAATGAGCAGTTCTTC. As protein: CASSLDRSGYNEQFF.

Concerning this clone itself: Mismatch with germline at one junction end may stem from a read error. J is TRBJ1-3 and V is TRBV6-1; D call uncertain. Germline V lookup: CDR1 MNHNS, CDR2 SASEGT. The CDR3 length is 11 residues. The DNA of the CDR3 is TGTGCCAGCAGTGAGGGCGACCCGTGGTGTTTT. This translates into CASSEGDPWCF.

The chain combines TRBV9 with TRBJ1-3, with 8 bases lining up with TRBD1. Trimming took 3 bases from V and 1 from J; bases not matched to a gene: 6. This CDR3 region has 16 residues. CDR1 is SGDLS and CDR2 is YYNGEE in the germline V gene. CDR3 in amino acids: CASSGGQGLSGNTIYF. CDR3 sequence (DNA): TGTGCCAGCAGCGGCGGACAGGGACTTTCTGGAAACACCATATATTTT.

The chain has TRBV5-4 and TRBJ2-1, with D possibly matching TRBD1 (6 bases). V was shortened by 0 bases and J by 3 bases, with 16 bases between the two germline ends. The germline V gene encodes CDR1 SGHNT and CDR2 YYREEE (reference sequence). This CDR3 has 17 residues. The CDR3 nucleotides read TGTGCCAGCAGCTTGGTTATTGGGACACAAGGCTACAATGAGCAGTTCTTC. Its protein product is CASSLVIGTQGYNEQFF. Together with reference TRBV5-4 and TRBJ2-1, the CDR3 gives the full variable domain: ETGVTQSPTHLIKTRGQQVTLRCSSQSGHNTVSWYQQALGQGPQFIFQYYREEENGRGNFPPRFSGLQFPNYSSELNVNALELDDSALYLCASSLVIGTQGYNEQFFGPGTRLTVL.

J is TRBJ2-3 and V is TRBV28; 12 positions match TRBD2. Looked up from germline, CDR1 is MDHEN and CDR2 is SYDVKM. J gave up 6 bases and V 4 bases, and 8 bases lay outside the gene matches. The CDR3 is made up of 16 amino acids. The CDR3 region has the DNA TGTGCCAGCAGTTCGCCTAGCGGGGGGGCTAGGGATACGCAGTATTTT. Amino acids: CASSSPSGGARDTQYF.

The chain employs TRBV10-2 and TRBJ2-1; TRBD2 agrees at 10 bases. The CDR3 has 13 residues. Looked up from germline, CDR1 is WSHSY and CDR2 is SAAADI. V dropped 8 bases and J dropped 4; count of bases not matched to a gene: 2. This CDR3 reads CASQLAGYNEQFF. CDR3 bases: TGCGCCAGCCAACTAGCGGGATACAATGAGCAGTTCTTC.

A single count supports this clone. The rearrangement links TRBV11-2 to TRBJ2-3, with 12 bases fitting TRBD1. There are 16 residues in the CDR3. The germline V gene has CDR1 SGHAT and CDR2 FQNNGV. V was clipped by 5 bases and J by 3 bases; unmatched bases: 6. CDR3 in DNA: TGTGCCAGCAGCCCCGGGACAGGGGGCGAGACAGATACGCAGTATTTT. As protein: CASSPGTGGETDTQYF.

The chain is built from TRBV5-1 and TRBJ2-7, with 9 positions matching TRBD1. Germline V lookup: CDR1 SGHRS, CDR2 YFSETQ. The CDR3 has 13 amino acids. V shed 5 bases, J shed 3 bases, and the junction held 3 bases outside the gene matches. CDR3 sequence reads: CASRSGQGYEQYF. The DNA for the CDR3 is TGCGCCAGCAGGTCGGGACAGGGCTACGAGCAGTACTTC.

V and J are TRBV19 and TRBJ2-7, with 10 bases fitting TRBD1. This CDR3 has 13 residues. Per germline, CDR1 LNHDA and CDR2 SQIVND (reference sequence). V shed 8 bases, J shed 4 bases, and the junction held 5 bases outside the gene matches. The CDR3 region is CASARQGAYEQYF. CDR3 DNA: TGTGCCAGTGCCCGACAGGGGGCATACGAGCAGTACTTC.

The chain recombines TRBV11-3 with TRBJ2-7; 7 bases agree with TRBD2. Germline-derived CDR1 and CDR2 are SGHNT and YENEEA. Trimming at V came to 5 bases and at J to 2 bases, leaving 3 bases not matched to a gene. The CDR3 is 13 residues long. CDR3 amino acids: CASSKGRAYEQYF. In nucleotides, the CDR3 is TGTGCCAGCAGCAAAGGGAGGGCCTACGAGCAGTACTTC.

The CDR3 DNA sequence: TGTGCCAGCTCACAGGGGTACGAGCAGTACTTC. As protein: CASSQGYEQYF. V gene TRBV18 combines with J gene TRBJ2-7; D perhaps matches TRBD1 (5 bases). The CDR3 has 11 amino acids. The V gene's germline CDR1 is KGHSH and CDR2 LQKENI. Between the trimmed V and J ends, which lost 4 bases and 4 bases, there was a span of 5 bases.

There are a few counts of this clone. The gene calls are TRBV5-6 and TRBJ2-2; the D is unclear. CDR3 length: 15 residues. Trimming removed 1 base from V and 5 bases from J, with 12 bases in between. Germline assignment: CDR1 SGHDT and CDR2 YYEEEE. CDR3 in DNA: TGTGCCAGCAGCTTGAACGGTGACATAACCGGGGAGCTGTTTTTT. Translating it yields CASSLNGDITGELFF.

This clone showed up just once. This chain links TRBV12-5 with TRBJ2-2; maybe TRBD2 (6 bases). In germline, CDR1 is LGHNT, CDR2 FRNRAP. The CDR3 is 17 residues long. Trimming took off 1 base at V and 5 bases at J, with 17 bases between the two ends. Here the CDR3 DNA reads TGTGCTAGTGGTTTGGCCGCCGGGACTGCTGCAACCGGGGAGCTGTTTTTT. Translated, it gives CASGLAAGTAATGELFF.

This chain links TRBV28 with TRBJ2-3; D unresolved. The germline CDR1 and CDR2 sequences are MDHEN and SYDVKM. Trimming pared 3 bases from V and 2 bases from J, leaving 9 bases between. The CDR3 is 14 residues long. The CDR3 protein is CASSFVATTDTQYF. The CDR3, as DNA: TGTGCCAGCAGTTTTGTGGCAACCACAGATACGCAGTATTTT.

The V gene is TRBV5-1, the J gene TRBJ1-4; weak D call: TRBD1 (5 bases). With 2 bases removed from V and 6 bases from J, the gap between germline ends came to 14 bases. The CDR3 extends over 15 amino acids. Germline values: CDR1 SGHRS, CDR2 YFSETQ. CDR3 amino acids: CASSFRGTAHEKLFF. The DNA of the CDR3 is TGCGCCAGCAGCTTCCGCGGGACTGCTCATGAAAAACTGTTTTTT.

V and J are TRBV7-3 and TRBJ2-1; no clear D gene. This CDR3 region has 14 residues. The V gene lost 1 base and the J gene lost 6 bases, with 10 bases spanning the gap. The germline V gene encodes CDR1 SGHTA and CDR2 FQGTGA. This CDR3 is CASSLSGSTNEQFF. The CDR3 coding sequence is TGTGCCAGCAGCTTAAGTGGTAGCACCAATGAGCAGTTCTTC.

The V call is TRBV4-1, the J call TRBJ2-4; 7 nucleotides line up with TRBD1. The CDR3 is 17 amino acids. Germline CDR1 and CDR2: MGHRA and YSYEKL. The ends lost 4 bases at V and 8 bases at J; junction bases unmatched: 17. The CDR3 is CASSPSDAGTEGYIQYF. CDR3 nucleotide sequence: TGCGCCAGCAGCCCAAGCGACGCTGGGACAGAGGGATACATTCAGTACTTC.

This clone showed up just a few times. V usage is TRBV6-1 and J usage is TRBJ1-5, with D possibly matching TRBD1 (6 bases). Trimming cost V 2 bases and J 8 bases, with 16 bases left between them. Germline loops: CDR1 MNHNS, CDR2 SASEGT. This CDR3 contains 15 residues. CDR3 protein: CASSELGGGIKPQHF. The CDR3 DNA reads as TGTGCCAGCAGTGAATTGGGAGGGGGAATCAAGCCCCAGCATTTT.

This clone was picked up one time. This chain links TRBV6-5 with TRBJ1-2; no reliable D call. V lost 6 bases, J lost 7 bases, and 15 bases lay in between. This CDR3 comprises 13 residues. Germline CDR1 and CDR2: MNHEY and SVGAGI. Written as DNA, the CDR3 is TGTGCCAGCAGGCCGGAGGCTGCGCGTGGCTACACCTTC. Protein sequence: CASRPEAARGYTF.

The chain joins TRBV30 to TRBJ1-2, with 9 bases identical to TRBD1. CDR3 length equals 11 residues. Germline CDR1 and CDR2: GTSNPN and SVGIG (reference sequence). J lost 7 bases, V lost 5 bases, and 2 bases had no gene match. The CDR3 protein is CAWGTGFGYTF. CDR3 sequence (DNA): TGTGCCTGGGGGACAGGGTTTGGCTACACCTTC.